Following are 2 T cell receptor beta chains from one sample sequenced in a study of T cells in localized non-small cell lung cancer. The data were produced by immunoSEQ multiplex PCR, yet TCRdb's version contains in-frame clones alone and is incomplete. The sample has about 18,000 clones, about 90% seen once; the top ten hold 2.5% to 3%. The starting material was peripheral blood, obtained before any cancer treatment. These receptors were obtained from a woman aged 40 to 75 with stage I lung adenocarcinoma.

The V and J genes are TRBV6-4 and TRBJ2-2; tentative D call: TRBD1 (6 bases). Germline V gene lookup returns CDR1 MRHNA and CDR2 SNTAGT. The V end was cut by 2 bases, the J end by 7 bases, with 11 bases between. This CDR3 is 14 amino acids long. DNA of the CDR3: TGTGCCAGCAGTGACCTGAAGGACAGCGGGGAGCTGTTTTTT. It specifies CASSDLKDSGELFF.

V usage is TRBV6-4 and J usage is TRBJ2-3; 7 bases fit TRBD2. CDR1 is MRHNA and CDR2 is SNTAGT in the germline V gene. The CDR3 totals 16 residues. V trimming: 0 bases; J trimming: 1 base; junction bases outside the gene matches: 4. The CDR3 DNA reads TGTGCCAGCAGTGACTCGGGGGGGAGAGGCACAGATACGCAGTATTTT. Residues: CASSDSGGRGTDTQYF.